The 26 T cell receptor beta chains reported below all come from one sample, sequenced in a study of OX40 agonist ivuxolimab in advanced cancers. The data were produced by immunoSEQ multiplex PCR, yet TCRdb's version contains in-frame clones alone and is incomplete. The sample has approximately 54,000 clones, approximately 90% seen once; the top ten hold 8% to 9.5%. The sample consisted of CD4+ or CD8+ T cells sorted from blood, taken in a trial of the OX40 agonist ivuxolimab. These receptors were taken from an adult with an advanced solid tumor such as melanoma, head and neck, liver or kidney cancer.

V gene TRBV7-9 combines with J gene TRBJ1-1, with D perhaps matching TRBD1 (5 bases). The CDR3 sequence is 14 residues long. The germline V gene encodes CDR1 SEHNR and CDR2 FQNEAQ (reference sequence). V lost 6 bases and J lost 0, with 11 bases in between. CDR3 DNA: TGTGCCAGCAGTTGGACAAGCTTGAACACTGAAGCTTTCTTT. It is translated as CASSWTSLNTEAFF.

The chain has TRBV7-9 and TRBJ2-1, with unresolved D. The CDR3 runs to 17 residues. From germline, CDR1 is SEHNR and CDR2 FQNEAQ (reference sequence). Trimming stripped 5 bases from V and 4 bases from J, with 21 bases between. In nucleotides, the CDR3 is TGTGCCAGCAGCCCCCGTTTTAAAGGAACCTCTTACAATGAGCAGTTCTTC. This sequence encodes CASSPRFKGTSYNEQFF.

The J gene is TRBJ1-2, the V gene TRBV29-1; D unresolved. The germline V gene has CDR1 SQVTM and CDR2 ANQGSEA. CDR3 length equals 12 residues. Trimming removed 0 bases from V and 8 bases from J, with 10 bases in between. The CDR3 DNA sequence: TGCAGCGTTGAAGAGGAGGCTTACGGCTACACCTTC. Its translation is CSVEEEAYGYTF.

This clone was observed once. The chain links TRBV2 to TRBJ1-1, with D uncertain. Germline V gene data show CDR1 as SNHLY and CDR2 as FYNNEI. Trimming left V 0 bases short and J 6 bases short, with 14 bases between. The CDR3 length is 15 residues. In DNA, the CDR3 is TGTGCCAGCAGTGAAGCCCGAACGTTCGGGGCTGAAGCTTTCTTT. Protein product: CASSEARTFGAEAFF.

This chain connects TRBV4-1 to TRBJ2-5, with D hard to call. V shed 1 base and J shed 1 base, with 7 bases lying between them. The CDR3 extends over 14 amino acids. From germline, CDR1 is MGHRA and CDR2 YSYEKL. CDR3 sequence (DNA): TGCGCCAGCAGCCAAGTTTCCCCCCAAGAGACCCAGTACTTC. Translated, it gives CASSQVSPQETQYF.

Comments on this clone: Other nucleotide sequences from this sample produce the same CDR3. V is TRBV2 and J is TRBJ1-5, with 10 nucleotides matching TRBD1. Germline loops: CDR1 SNHLY, CDR2 FYNNEI. This CDR3 region has 14 residues. The V gene end was trimmed by 6 bases and the J gene end by 6 bases; junction bases not matched to a gene: 5. The CDR3 spells CASRGGQGSQPQHF. The DNA of the CDR3 is TGTGCCAGCAGAGGGGGACAGGGGAGTCAGCCCCAGCATTTT.

This clone was seen once. V gene TRBV7-2 combines with J gene TRBJ2-1; D perhaps matches TRBD2 (5 bases). The CDR3 is made up of 16 amino acids. V dropped 4 bases and J dropped 0 bases, with 13 bases sitting between them. Germline CDR1 reads SGHTA; CDR2 reads FQGNSA. In DNA form, the CDR3 reads TGTGCCAGCAGCTCTGGAGGAGTAAGCTCCTACAATGAGCAGTTCTTC. It specifies CASSSGGVSSYNEQFF.

The chain carries TRBV27 and TRBJ2-7; D ambiguous. The CDR3 runs to 13 residues. The V gene's germline CDR1 is MNHEY and CDR2 SMNVEV (reference sequence). V was cut by 3 bases and J by 3 bases, with 9 bases left in between. The CDR3 loop is CASSFSQFYEQYF. CDR3 coding DNA: TGTGCCAGCAGTTTTTCACAGTTCTACGAGCAGTACTTC.

J is TRBJ2-1 and V is TRBV30, with 7 positions matching TRBD1. CDR1 GTSNPN and CDR2 SVGIG come from the germline V gene (reference sequence). This CDR3 has 15 amino acids. After removal of 0 bases from V and 5 bases from J, the junction contained 7 bases not matched to a gene. The CDR3 region has the DNA TGTGCCTGGAGTGTCGGGACAGTGCTGGACAATGAGCAGTTCTTC. It is translated as CAWSVGTVLDNEQFF.

The chain joins TRBV28 to TRBJ1-1; D ambiguous. The germline gives CDR1 MDHEN, CDR2 SYDVKM. The CDR3 is 13 residues long. Trimming removed 5 bases at V and 0 bases at J, with 7 bases between. The CDR3 here is CASSPRVNTEAFF. The DNA of the CDR3 is TGTGCCAGCAGTCCGCGCGTGAACACTGAAGCTTTCTTT.

The chain recombines TRBV19 with TRBJ2-6, with 8 bases fitting TRBD1. J lost 0 bases, V lost 7 bases, and 8 bases had no gene match. The CDR3 totals 17 residues. Germline V gives CDR1 LNHDA, CDR2 SQIVND (reference sequence). This CDR3 is CASTMTGVNSGANVLTF. The CDR3 nucleotides are TGTGCCAGTACCATGACAGGGGTTAACTCTGGGGCCAACGTCCTGACTTTC.

This clone is a singleton in its sample. The chain has TRBV6-5 and TRBJ2-1; D is unclear. Trimming removed 4 bases from V and 2 bases from J, with 6 bases in between. CDR1 MNHEY and CDR2 SVGAGI come from the germline V gene. The CDR3 runs to 13 residues. Written as DNA, the CDR3 is TGTGCCAGCAGTTCAACGGCCTACAATGAGCAGTTCTTC. Protein: CASSSTAYNEQFF.

This chain joins TRBV14 and TRBJ2-7; 8 nucleotides align to TRBD2. The CDR3 length is 16 residues. Germline CDR1 and CDR2: SGHDN and FVKESK. Unmatched junction bases numbered 13, after V lost 4 bases and J lost 5 bases. The CDR3 region has the DNA TGTGCCAGCAGCCCCCCTTCTAGCGGGCCTCTCCACGAGCAGTACTTC. The encoded protein is CASSPPSSGPLHEQYF.

CDR3 nucleotide sequence: TGTGCCAGCAGTTTCCAGGGAGGGGACACTGAAGCTTTCTTT. Translation: CASSFQGGDTEAFF. J is TRBJ1-1 and V is TRBV7-3; D might be TRBD1 (5 bases). The CDR3 is 14 amino acids. The germline V and J ends were trimmed by 6 bases and 3 bases, with 14 bases remaining between them. The germline V gene has CDR1 SGHTA and CDR2 FQGTGA.

The chain is built from TRBV28 and TRBJ2-7; possibly TRBD1 for D (6 bases). CDR1 and CDR2 from the germline V gene are MDHEN and SYDVKM. This CDR3 spans 13 amino acids. Trimming pared 5 bases from V and 5 bases from J, leaving 13 bases between. The CDR3 DNA reads as TGTGCCAGCAGTCCTGCGGACAGCAACGAGCAGTACTTC. Amino acids: CASSPADSNEQYF.

The V call is TRBV6-5, the J call TRBJ2-1; maybe TRBD1 (5 bases). The V end lost 1 base, the J end lost 5 bases, and 9 bases lay between the germline ends. Germline values: CDR1 MNHEY, CDR2 SVGAGI. The CDR3 runs 14 residues. DNA of the CDR3: TGTGCCAGCAGTTACTTTAACAGGAACAATGAGCAGTTCTTC. Translated, it gives CASSYFNRNNEQFF.

The chain uses TRBV5-1 and TRBJ2-1; the D gene could be TRBD1 or TRBD2 (5 bases each). V lost 4 bases and J 9 bases, leaving 14 bases between the germline ends. The CDR3 has 13 amino acids. In germline, CDR1 is SGHRS, CDR2 YFSETQ. CDR3 DNA sequence: TGCGCCAGCAGCGAGGGACCCCGAAGTGAGCAGTTCTTC. This sequence encodes CASSEGPRSEQFF. The full variable domain, completed using reference TRBV5-1 and TRBJ2-1, is KAGVTQTPRYLIKTRGQQVTLSCSPISGHRSVSWYQQTPGQGLQFLFEYFSETQRNKGNFPGRFSGRQFSNSRSEMNVSTLELGDSALYLCASSEGPRSEQFFGPGTRLTVL.

This clone was counted a single time. The chain is built from TRBV9 and TRBJ2-1; TRBD2 might be the D (5 bases). Germline CDR1 and CDR2: SGDLS and YYNGEE. The CDR3 loop spans 16 amino acids. The V end was cut by 0 bases, the J end by 5 bases, with 15 bases between. The CDR3 DNA reads TGTGCCAGCAGCGTAGTCGGCGGCGGGTCAGACAATGAGCAGTTCTTC. Translating it yields CASSVVGGGSDNEQFF.

This clone has just one count. J is TRBJ2-7 and V is TRBV29-1; a weak D match, TRBD1 (7 bases). V gave up 7 bases and J gave up 9 bases, with 19 bases separating them. CDR1 is SQVTM, CDR2 ANQGSEA, per germline. The CDR3 sequence is 12 residues long. The DNA of the CDR3 is TGCAGCGCCGGACAGGAGGGGCAACGGCAGTACTTC. It codes for CSAGQEGQRQYF.

The rearrangement uses TRBV6-5 and TRBJ2-7; D gene ambiguous. Deletions cut 8 bases from V and 0 bases from J, with 5 bases between. CDR1 and CDR2 from the germline V gene are MNHEY and SVGAGI. This CDR3 is built from 11 residues. CDR3 sequence reads: CASGISYEQYF. The CDR3 DNA reads TGTGCCAGCGGAATCTCCTACGAGCAGTACTTC.

This sequence joins TRBV27 and TRBJ1-1; no reliable D call. The V gene lost 3 bases and the J gene lost 11 bases, with 10 bases spanning the gap. Germline CDR1 MNHEY, CDR2 SMNVEV (reference sequence). The CDR3 is 11 amino acids. The DNA for the CDR3 is TGTGCCAGCAGTTTGGGTAGAGAGGCTTTCTTT. Its protein is CASSLGREAFF.

The chain uses TRBV6-6 and TRBJ2-2; 7 bases match TRBD2. This CDR3 has 15 residues. V was pared by 1 base and J by 7 bases, with 6 bases of the junction left unmatched. Germline loops: CDR1 MNHNY, CDR2 SVGAGI (reference sequence). CDR3 in DNA: TGTGCCAGCAGTTACTGGGGGGGAGGGAACGGGGAGCTGTTTTTT. As protein: CASSYWGGGNGELFF.

V and J are TRBV28 and TRBJ2-1; tentatively, D is TRBD1 (6 bases). Germline V gene data show CDR1 as MDHEN and CDR2 as SYDVKM. Trimming removed 3 bases at V and 0 bases at J, with 12 bases between. CDR3 length equals 16 residues. The CDR3 DNA reads as TGTGCCAGCAGTTTTAAGAGGACAGCCTCCTACAATGAGCAGTTCTTC. This gives the protein CASSFKRTASYNEQFF.

The chain uses TRBV5-4 and TRBJ2-7; TRBD2 might be the D (6 bases). Looked up from germline, CDR1 is SGHNT and CDR2 is YYREEE (reference sequence). The CDR3 is 13 residues long. V was trimmed by 4 bases and J by 0 bases, leaving 8 bases between them. CDR3 protein: CASSQAGSYEQYF. The CDR3 nucleotides read TGTGCCAGCAGCCAAGCGGGCTCCTACGAGCAGTACTTC.

The rearrangement links TRBV27 to TRBJ1-2; TRBD1 is a possible D gene (5 bases). V lost 10 bases and J 10 bases, leaving 22 bases between the germline ends. The CDR3 covers 13 residues. CDR1 and CDR2 from the germline V gene are MNHEY and SMNVEV (reference sequence). CDR3 amino acids: CATRTGVGGVYTF. CDR3 DNA sequence: TGTGCCACAAGAACCGGGGTCGGAGGGGTCTACACCTTC.

This chain links TRBV11-2 with TRBJ2-7, with D possibly matching TRBD1 (5 bases). This CDR3 spans 15 amino acids. CDR1 and CDR2 from the germline V gene are SGHAT and FQNNGV. Trimming stripped 1 base from V and 3 bases from J, with 13 bases between. The CDR3 DNA reads as TGTGCCAGCAGCTTAGTCGGCCAGGGTTACTACGAGCAGTACTTC. It codes for CASSLVGQGYYEQYF.